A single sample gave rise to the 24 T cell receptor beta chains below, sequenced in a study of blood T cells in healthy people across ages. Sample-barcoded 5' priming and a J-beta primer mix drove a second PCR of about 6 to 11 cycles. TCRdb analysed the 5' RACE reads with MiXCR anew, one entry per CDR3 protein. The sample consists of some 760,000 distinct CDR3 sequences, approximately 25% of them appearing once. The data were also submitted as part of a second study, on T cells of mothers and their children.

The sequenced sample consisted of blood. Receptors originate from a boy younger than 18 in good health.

CDR3 bases: TGTGCCAGCAGCTTAGGGTGGGGGGGTCAAGACCTCTACGAGCAGTACTTC. Amino acid sequence: CASSLGWGGQDLYEQYF. The chain joins TRBV7-2 to TRBJ2-7; 7 bases align to TRBD2. V shed 1 base, J shed 3 bases, and the junction held 12 bases outside the gene matches. The CDR3 runs to 17 residues. Germline V gene lookup returns CDR1 SGHTA and CDR2 FQGNSA.

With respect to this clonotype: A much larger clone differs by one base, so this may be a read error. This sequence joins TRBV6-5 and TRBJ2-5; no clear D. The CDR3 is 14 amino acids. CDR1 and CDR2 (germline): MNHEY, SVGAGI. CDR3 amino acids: CSSSFVGSKETQYF. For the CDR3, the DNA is TGTTCCAGCAGTTTCGTGGGGTCCAAAGAGACCCAGTACTTC.

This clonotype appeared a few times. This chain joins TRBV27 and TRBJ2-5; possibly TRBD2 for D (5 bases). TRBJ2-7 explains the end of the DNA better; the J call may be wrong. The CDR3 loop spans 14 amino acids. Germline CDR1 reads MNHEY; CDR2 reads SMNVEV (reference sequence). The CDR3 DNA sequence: TGTGCCAGTCTGCGTGGGAGCCGGACCTACGAGCAGTACTTC. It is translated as CASLRGSRTYEQYF.

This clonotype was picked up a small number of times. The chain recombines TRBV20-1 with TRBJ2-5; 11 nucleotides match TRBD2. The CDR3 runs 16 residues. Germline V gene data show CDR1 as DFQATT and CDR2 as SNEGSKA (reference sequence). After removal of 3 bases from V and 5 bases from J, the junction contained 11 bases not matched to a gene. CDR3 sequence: CSASTLGIAGGETQYF. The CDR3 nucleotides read TGCAGTGCTAGTACCCTTGGGATAGCGGGGGGGGAGACCCAGTACTTC.

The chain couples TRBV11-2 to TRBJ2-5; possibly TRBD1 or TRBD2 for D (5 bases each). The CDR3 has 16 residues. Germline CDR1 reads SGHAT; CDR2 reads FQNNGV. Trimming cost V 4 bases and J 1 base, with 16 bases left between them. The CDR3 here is CASSSTPGTAQETQYF. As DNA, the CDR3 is TGTGCCAGCAGCTCCACCCCCGGGACGGCCCAAGAGACCCAGTACTTC.

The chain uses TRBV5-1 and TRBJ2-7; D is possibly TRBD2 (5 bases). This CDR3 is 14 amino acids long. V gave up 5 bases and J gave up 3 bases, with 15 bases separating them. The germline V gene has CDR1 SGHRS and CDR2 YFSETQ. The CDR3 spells CASRPGAESYEQYF. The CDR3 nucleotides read TGCGCCAGCAGGCCAGGAGCGGAGAGCTACGAGCAGTACTTC. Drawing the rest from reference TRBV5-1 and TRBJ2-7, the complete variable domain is KAGVTQTPRYLIKTRGQQVTLSCSPISGHRSVSWYQQTPGQGLQFLFEYFSETQRNKGNFPGRFSGRQFSNSRSEMNVSTLELGDSALYLCASRPGAESYEQYFGPGTRLTVT.

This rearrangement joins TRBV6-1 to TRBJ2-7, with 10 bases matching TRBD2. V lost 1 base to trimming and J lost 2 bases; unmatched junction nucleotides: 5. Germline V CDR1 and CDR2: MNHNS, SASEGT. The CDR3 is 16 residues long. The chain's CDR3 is CASSEVGLAGAYEQYF. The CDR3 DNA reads TGTGCCAGCAGTGAAGTCGGTCTAGCGGGAGCCTACGAGCAGTACTTC.

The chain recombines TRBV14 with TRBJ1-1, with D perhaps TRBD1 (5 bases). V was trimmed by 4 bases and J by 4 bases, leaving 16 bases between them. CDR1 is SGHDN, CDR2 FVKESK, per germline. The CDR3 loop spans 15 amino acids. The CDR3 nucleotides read TGTGCCAGCAGCCCTAGGACACGGGGAAGCACTGAAGCTTTCTTT. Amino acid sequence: CASSPRTRGSTEAFF.

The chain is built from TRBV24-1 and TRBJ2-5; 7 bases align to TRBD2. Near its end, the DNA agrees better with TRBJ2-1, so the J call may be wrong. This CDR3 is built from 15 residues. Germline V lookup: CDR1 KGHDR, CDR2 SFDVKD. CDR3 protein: CATSESGKSYNEQFF. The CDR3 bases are TGTGCCACCAGTGAAAGCGGGAAGTCCTACAATGAGCAGTTCTTC.

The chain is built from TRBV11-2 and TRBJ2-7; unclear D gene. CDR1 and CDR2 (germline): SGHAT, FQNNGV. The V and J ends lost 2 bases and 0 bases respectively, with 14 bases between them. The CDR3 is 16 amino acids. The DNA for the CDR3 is TGTGCCAGCAGCTTATTACCGGAAAGCAGCTCCTACGAGCAGTACTTC. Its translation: CASSLLPESSSYEQYF.

This CDR3 reads CASSRDRGQNEQFF. CDR3 coding DNA: TGTGCCAGCAGCCGGGACAGGGGGCAAAATGAGCAGTTCTTC. The rearrangement links TRBV7-2 to TRBJ2-1; 12 nucleotides match TRBD1. This CDR3 is 14 amino acids long. In germline, CDR1 is SGHTA, CDR2 FQGNSA. V trimming: 5 bases; J trimming: 7 bases; junction bases outside the gene matches: 3.

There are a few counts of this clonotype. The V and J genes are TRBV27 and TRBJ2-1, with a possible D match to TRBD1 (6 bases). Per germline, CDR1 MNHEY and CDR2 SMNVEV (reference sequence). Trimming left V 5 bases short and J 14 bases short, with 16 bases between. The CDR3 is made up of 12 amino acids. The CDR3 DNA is TGTGCCAGCAGTCCCCTGACAGGAATCAAGTTCTTC. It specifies CASSPLTGIKFF.

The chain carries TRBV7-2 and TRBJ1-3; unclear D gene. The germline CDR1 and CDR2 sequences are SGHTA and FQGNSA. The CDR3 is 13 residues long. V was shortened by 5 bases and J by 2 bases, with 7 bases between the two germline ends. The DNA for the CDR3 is TGTGCCAGCAGCGGAAGTCCTGGAAACACCATATATTTT. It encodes CASSGSPGNTIYF. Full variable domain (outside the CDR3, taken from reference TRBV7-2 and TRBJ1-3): GAGVSQSPSNKVTEKGKDVELRCDPISGHTALYWYRQSLGQGLEFLIYFQGNSAPDKSGLPSDRFSAERTGGSVSTLTIQRTQQEDSAVYLCASSGSPGNTIYFGEGSWLTVV.

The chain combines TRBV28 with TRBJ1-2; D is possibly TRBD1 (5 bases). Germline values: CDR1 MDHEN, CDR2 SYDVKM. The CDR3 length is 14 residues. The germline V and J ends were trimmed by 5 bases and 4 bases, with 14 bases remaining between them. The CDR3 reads CASSPPVGGYGYTF. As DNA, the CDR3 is TGTGCCAGCAGTCCGCCCGTGGGGGGCTATGGCTACACCTTC.

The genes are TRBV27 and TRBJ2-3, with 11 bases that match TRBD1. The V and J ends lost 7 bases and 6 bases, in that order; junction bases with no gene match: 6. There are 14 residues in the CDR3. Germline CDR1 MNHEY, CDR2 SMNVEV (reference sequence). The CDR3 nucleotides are TGTGCCAGCACCTCGGGACAGGGGGGTGATACGCAGTATTTT. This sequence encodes CASTSGQGGDTQYF.

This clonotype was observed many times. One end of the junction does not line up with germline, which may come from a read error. The CDR3 spells CASSLGRDSYEQYF. The CDR3 bases are TGTGCCAGCAGTTTAGGAAGGGACAGCTACGAGCAGTACTTC. This rearrangement joins TRBV7-2 to TRBJ2-7, with TRBD1 identical over 7 bases. The CDR3 has 14 residues. The germline V gene has CDR1 SGHTA and CDR2 FQGNSA.

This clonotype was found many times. CDR3 sequence: CSVDAGLGGYTF. The CDR3 nucleotides read TGCAGCGTTGATGCGGGGCTCGGTGGCTACACCTTC. This rearrangement joins TRBV29-1 to TRBJ1-2; perhaps TRBD1 as D (5 bases). Trimming took 3 bases from V and 7 from J, leaving 12 bases between them. The CDR3 runs 12 residues. The V gene's germline CDR1 is SQVTM and CDR2 ANQGSEA.

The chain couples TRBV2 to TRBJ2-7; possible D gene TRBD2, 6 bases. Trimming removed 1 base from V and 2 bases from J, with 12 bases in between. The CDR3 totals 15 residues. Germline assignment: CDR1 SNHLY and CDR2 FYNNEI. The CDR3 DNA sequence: TGTGCCAGCAGTGAAGTCGGGAGAGGTACCTACGAGCAGTACTTC. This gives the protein CASSEVGRGTYEQYF.

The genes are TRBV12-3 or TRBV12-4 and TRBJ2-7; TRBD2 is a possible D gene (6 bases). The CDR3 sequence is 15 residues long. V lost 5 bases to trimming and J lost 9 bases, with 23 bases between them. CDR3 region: CASSPTTVGGVWQYF. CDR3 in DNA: TGTGCCAGCAGTCCAACGACGGTCGGGGGAGTATGGCAGTACTTC.

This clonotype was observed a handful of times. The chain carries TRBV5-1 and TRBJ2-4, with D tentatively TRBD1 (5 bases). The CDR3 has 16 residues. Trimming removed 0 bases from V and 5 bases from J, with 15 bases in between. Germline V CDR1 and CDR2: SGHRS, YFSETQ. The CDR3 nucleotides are TGCGCCAGCAGCTTGGGTTGGGGCGAGACAGAAAACATTCAGTACTTC. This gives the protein CASSLGWGETENIQYF.

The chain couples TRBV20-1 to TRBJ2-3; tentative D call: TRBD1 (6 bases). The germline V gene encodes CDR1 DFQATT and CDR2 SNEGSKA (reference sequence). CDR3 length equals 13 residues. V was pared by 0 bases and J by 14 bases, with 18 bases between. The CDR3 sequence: CSARDLNADRRYF. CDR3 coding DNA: TGCAGTGCTAGAGATCTAAACGCCGACAGGAGGTATTTT.

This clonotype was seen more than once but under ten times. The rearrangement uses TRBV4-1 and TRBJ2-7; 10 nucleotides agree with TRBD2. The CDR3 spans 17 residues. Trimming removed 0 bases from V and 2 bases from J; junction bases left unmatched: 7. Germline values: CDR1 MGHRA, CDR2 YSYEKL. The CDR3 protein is CASSQEGGLAVAYEQYF. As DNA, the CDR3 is TGCGCCAGCAGCCAAGAAGGAGGACTAGCGGTGGCCTACGAGCAGTACTTC.

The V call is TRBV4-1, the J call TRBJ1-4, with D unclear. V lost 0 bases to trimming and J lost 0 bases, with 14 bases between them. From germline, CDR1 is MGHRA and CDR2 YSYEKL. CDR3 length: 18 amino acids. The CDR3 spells CASSQELNPRATNEKLFF. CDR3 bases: TGCGCCAGCAGCCAAGAACTAAACCCACGGGCAACTAATGAAAAACTGTTTTTT.

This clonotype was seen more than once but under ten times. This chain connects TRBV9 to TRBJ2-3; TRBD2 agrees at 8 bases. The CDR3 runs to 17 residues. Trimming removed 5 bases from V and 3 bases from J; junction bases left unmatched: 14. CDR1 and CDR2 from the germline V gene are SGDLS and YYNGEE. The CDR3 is CASSEEVAGGRTDTQYF. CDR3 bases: TGTGCCAGCAGTGAAGAGGTCGCGGGAGGAAGGACAGATACGCAGTATTTT.